This section outlines one T cell receptor beta chain sequence together with its context. Its antigen is unidentified. Both 60 Vbeta primers and 13 Jbeta primers went into the PCR. Measured with immunoSEQ multiplex PCR; TCRdb has only the in-frame clones, and not every one. The data include tens of thousands of clones; the top ten clones carry roughly 5%. These data are taken from a study of cytomegalovirus exposure and HLA in healthy donors. Study context: Unique TCR beta sequences numbering 95 million to 130 million came from approximately 180 million T cells in an earlier analysis.

Study-wide findings and caveats: As a later analysis showed, a missense DCLRE1C variant was linked to trimming of TCR beta V- and J-genes. Fewer than 200 TCR beta chains were listed as cytomegalovirus-associated. Being productive about 90% or about 30% of the time was typical of most TCR beta V segments in an earlier analysis.

V was trimmed by 3 bases and J by 6 bases, leaving 13 bases between them. The germline CDR1 and CDR2 sequences are SNHLY and FYNNEI. The CDR3 runs to 14 residues. This TCR came from a woman aged 40 to 50 in good health and CMV-seropositive. The chain combines TRBV2 with TRBJ2-3; D is unresolved. The sample taken for sequencing was PBMCs. The CDR3 loop reads CASSDEALRDTQYF. CDR3 bases: TGTGCCAGCAGTGACGAAGCCCTTCGGGATACGCAGTATTTT.